These 27 T cell receptor beta chains originate from one sample sequenced in a study of T cells in localized non-small cell lung cancer. Here immunoSEQ multiplex PCR was the method, and the copy in TCRdb shows in-frame clones only, minus some. There are about 33,000 clones in the sample; roughly 87% occur only once, and over 15% lies in the top ten. The material was peripheral blood mononuclear cells, obtained before any cancer treatment. The receptors stem from a man aged 40 to 70 with stage III lung adenocarcinoma.

V gene TRBV18 combines with J gene TRBJ1-2; D ambiguous. The CDR3 extends over 14 amino acids. Germline CDR1 is KGHSH and CDR2 is LQKENI. Trimming shortened V by 3 bases and J by 8 bases, and 16 bases separated the two germline ends. The CDR3 sequence is CASSPFAVPRGYTF. The DNA for the CDR3 is TGTGCCAGCTCACCTTTTGCTGTCCCGAGGGGCTACACCTTC.

The chain combines TRBV6-6 with TRBJ2-1; 10 bases are a match to TRBD1. The CDR3 runs 15 residues. CDR1 and CDR2 from the germline V gene are MNHNY and SVGAGI (reference sequence). V trimming: 6 bases; J trimming: 6 bases; junction bases outside the gene matches: 8. CDR3 in amino acids: CASRHRDRGGNEQFF. In nucleotides, the CDR3 is TGTGCCAGCAGACACCGGGACAGGGGAGGCAATGAGCAGTTCTTC.

The chain uses TRBV6-5 and TRBJ2-7; D not certain. The CDR3 is 14 amino acids. Germline V lookup: CDR1 MNHEY, CDR2 SVGAGI. The V gene lost 6 bases and the J gene lost 0 bases, with 12 bases spanning the gap. The CDR3 is CASRHTESSYEQYF. The CDR3 nucleotides are TGTGCCAGCAGGCACACGGAGAGCTCCTACGAGCAGTACTTC.

The chain uses TRBV7-2 and TRBJ2-7; TRBD2 matches 10 bases. Germline V gene data show CDR1 as SGHTA and CDR2 as FQGNSA. The V gene end was trimmed by 2 bases and the J gene end by 2 bases; junction bases not matched to a gene: 0. The CDR3 runs to 14 residues. This CDR3 is CASSLTSGAYEQYF. CDR3 sequence (DNA): TGTGCCAGCAGCTTAACTAGCGGGGCCTACGAGCAGTACTTC.

The V gene is TRBV5-4, the J gene TRBJ2-5; no firm D call. Looked up from germline, CDR1 is SGHNT and CDR2 is YYREEE (reference sequence). Trimming took 7 bases from V and 5 from J, leaving 15 bases between them. CDR3 size: 13 residues. The CDR3 loop is CASGPRNGETQYF. The CDR3 coding sequence is TGTGCCAGCGGACCCCGGAACGGGGAGACCCAGTACTTC.

The chain has TRBV7-9 and TRBJ2-3; D may be TRBD2 (5 bases). Trimming cost V 1 base and J 2 bases, with 16 bases left between them. The CDR3 contains 17 residues. Germline CDR1 reads SEHNR; CDR2 reads FQNEAQ (reference sequence). CDR3 nucleotides: TGTGCCAGCAGCTTAGGCGAGGGCACAACAATCACAGATACGCAGTATTTT. This encodes CASSLGEGTTITDTQYF.

The chain recombines TRBV2 with TRBJ2-3; D is undetermined. CDR1 SNHLY and CDR2 FYNNEI come from the germline V gene. Between the trimmed V and J ends, which lost 4 bases and 0 bases, there was a span of 8 bases. CDR3 length: 14 residues. The CDR3 protein is CASSARSSTDTQYF. CDR3 in DNA: TGTGCCAGCAGTGCTAGGAGTAGCACAGATACGCAGTATTTT.

The chain links TRBV27 to TRBJ1-4; D remains ambiguous. The germline V gene encodes CDR1 MNHEY and CDR2 SMNVEV (reference sequence). The CDR3 covers 19 residues. Trimming shortened V by 4 bases and J by 5 bases, and 26 bases separated the two germline ends. The CDR3 DNA is TGTGCCAGCAGTTCCCTCGAAACTTCCGGACTTACCGGGAATGAAAAACTGTTTTTT. Translated: CASSSLETSGLTGNEKLFF.

About this clone itself: Other DNA sequences in this sample translate to the same CDR3. This chain connects TRBV5-4 to TRBJ2-6; D is uncertain. This CDR3 region has 15 residues. V was shortened by 0 bases and J by 0 bases, with 4 bases between the two germline ends. Germline V lookup: CDR1 SGHNT, CDR2 YYREEE (reference sequence). CDR3 amino acids: CASSLEPSGANVLTF. The CDR3, as DNA: TGTGCCAGCAGCTTGGAGCCCTCTGGGGCCAACGTCCTGACTTTC. Supplemented by reference TRBV5-4 and TRBJ2-6, the full variable domain reads ETGVTQSPTHLIKTRGQQVTLRCSSQSGHNTVSWYQQALGQGPQFIFQYYREEENGRGNFPPRFSGLQFPNYSSELNVNALELDDSALYLCASSLEPSGANVLTFGAGSRLTVL.

J is TRBJ1-1 and V is TRBV7-9; 8 nucleotides agree with TRBD1. CDR1 SEHNR and CDR2 FQNEAQ come from the germline V gene (reference sequence). The J segment lost 1 base and the V segment lost 5 bases, leaving 6 bases of the junction unmatched. The CDR3 extends over 15 amino acids. DNA of the CDR3: TGTGCCAGCAGCCTTCTAACAGGGGGGAACACTGAAGCTTTCTTT. It translates to CASSLLTGGNTEAFF.

This clone appeared a few times. The chain carries TRBV19 and TRBJ1-1, with D perhaps matching TRBD1 (5 bases). CDR3 length: 17 amino acids. Trimming removed 3 bases at V and 3 bases at J, with 20 bases between. CDR1 and CDR2 (germline): LNHDA, SQIVND (reference sequence). The CDR3 nucleotides are TGTGCCAGTAGTATGGCAGGGACCTACTTTGCACACACTGAAGCTTTCTTT. Translation: CASSMAGTYFAHTEAFF.

The genes are TRBV6-5 and TRBJ2-7, with 9 bases lining up with TRBD1. CDR1 is MNHEY, CDR2 SVGAGI, per germline. Losses at the gene ends were 4 bases for V and 2 bases for J; bases not matched to a gene: 9. There are 16 residues in the CDR3. CDR3 bases: TGTGCCAGCAGTTCACACCCCGGGACAGGGACCTACGAGCAGTACTTC. Translating it yields CASSSHPGTGTYEQYF.

The chain links TRBV30 to TRBJ1-2; D not resolved. V gave up 3 bases and J gave up 7 bases, with 24 bases separating them. The germline V gene has CDR1 GTSNPN and CDR2 SVGIG (reference sequence). The CDR3 loop spans 16 amino acids. The chain's CDR3 is CAWSTGGQIVVGGYTF. The DNA of the CDR3 is TGTGCCTGGAGCACGGGAGGCCAGATTGTAGTAGGTGGCTACACCTTC.

This chain links TRBV11-2 with TRBJ2-7; D is ambiguous. V gave up 3 bases and J gave up 2 bases, with 11 bases separating them. CDR1 and CDR2 (germline): SGHAT, FQNNGV. The CDR3 runs to 14 residues. The CDR3 region is CASSLGTLPYEQYF. DNA for the CDR3: TGTGCCAGCAGCTTGGGCACTTTACCCTACGAGCAGTACTTC.

The chain carries TRBV6-5 and TRBJ2-1; 11 positions match TRBD2. With 3 bases clipped from V and 8 bases from J, the junction kept 6 bases outside the gene matches. This CDR3 has 15 residues. The germline gives CDR1 MNHEY, CDR2 SVGAGI. In nucleotides, the CDR3 is TGTGCCAGCAGTTATGATAGCGGGGGGGCGGATGAGCAGTTCTTC. Amino acids: CASSYDSGGADEQFF.

The chain is built from TRBV5-1 and TRBJ2-7; possibly TRBD1 for D (5 bases). V dropped 2 bases and J dropped 6 bases, with 9 bases sitting between them. Germline V lookup: CDR1 SGHRS, CDR2 YFSETQ. CDR3 length: 12 amino acids. Written as DNA, the CDR3 is TGCGCCAGCAGCTTCGAAGGGGTCGAGCAGTACTTC. As protein: CASSFEGVEQYF.

The chain has TRBV7-2 and TRBJ2-4, with 8 positions matching TRBD2. The V segment lost 6 bases and the J segment 9 bases; nucleotides outside the gene matches: 13. Germline-derived CDR1 and CDR2 are SGHTA and FQGNSA. CDR3 length: 15 amino acids. The CDR3 coding sequence is TGTGCCAGCAGAGGCGGGGGGATAAAAAGGGGCATTCAGTACTTC. Translated, it gives CASRGGGIKRGIQYF.

The CDR3 sequence is CASSLGRGGLNEQFF. Here the CDR3 DNA reads TGTGCCAGCAGCTTAGGTCGGGGGGGACTCAATGAGCAGTTCTTC. The chain carries TRBV7-2 and TRBJ2-1; 8 bases are a match to TRBD2. Germline-derived CDR1 and CDR2 are SGHTA and FQGNSA. After removal of 1 base from V and 6 bases from J, the junction contained 5 bases not matched to a gene. The CDR3 consists of 15 residues.

This chain connects TRBV18 to TRBJ2-3; 8 bases are shared with TRBD2. Germline CDR1 KGHSH, CDR2 LQKENI. The CDR3 is 16 residues long. V was pared by 6 bases and J by 1 base, with 9 bases of the junction left unmatched. In nucleotides, the CDR3 is TGTGCCAGCTCCCAGGCCCCAGCGGGGGGCACAGATACGCAGTATTTT. This gives the protein CASSQAPAGGTDTQYF.

The count of this clone is one. The rearrangement uses TRBV2 and TRBJ2-1; 7 bases line up with TRBD2. Germline V gene data show CDR1 as SNHLY and CDR2 as FYNNEI. Trimming took 8 bases from V and 9 from J; bases not matched to a gene: 16. This CDR3 comprises 15 residues. Written as DNA, the CDR3 is TGTGCCAGCCCTGGGGGGGGACCAGCGGGAAGTGAGCAGTTCTTC. Amino acid sequence: CASPGGGPAGSEQFF.

This rearrangement joins TRBV18 to TRBJ2-1, with 10 bases identical to TRBD1. V lost 2 bases to trimming and J lost 3 bases; unmatched junction nucleotides: 1. The CDR3 loop spans 15 amino acids. Germline V gives CDR1 KGHSH, CDR2 LQKENI. CDR3 region: CASSPGQGGYNEQFF. The DNA for the CDR3 is TGTGCCAGCTCACCAGGACAGGGGGGCTACAATGAGCAGTTCTTC.

This chain joins TRBV5-1 and TRBJ2-5, with D unclear. V dropped 0 bases and J dropped 5 bases, with 17 bases sitting between them. The CDR3 runs 16 residues. CDR1 SGHRS and CDR2 YFSETQ come from the germline V gene. The CDR3 region has the DNA TGCGCCAGCAGCTTGGCCAGGTCCGCTCTCGATGAGACCCAGTACTTC. Amino acids: CASSLARSALDETQYF. The variable domain in full, completed from reference TRBV5-1 and TRBJ2-5, reads KAGVTQTPRYLIKTRGQQVTLSCSPISGHRSVSWYQQTPGQGLQFLFEYFSETQRNKGNFPGRFSGRQFSNSRSEMNVSTLELGDSALYLCASSLARSALDETQYFGPGTRLLVL.

The CDR3, as DNA: TGCGCCAGCAGCCGGGGTAGCGTCCTCGGGGAGACCCAGTACTTC. Residues: CASSRGSVLGETQYF. The chain employs TRBV4-1 and TRBJ2-5, with a weak D call TRBD2 (5 bases). Trimming pared 4 bases from V and 5 bases from J, leaving 17 bases between. The CDR3 spans 15 residues. Germline CDR1 and CDR2: MGHRA and YSYEKL.

V is TRBV19 and J is TRBJ1-2; 7 bases match TRBD1. The CDR3 sequence is 14 residues long. The trim removed 6 bases at V and 4 bases at J, leaving 8 bases unmatched. Per the germline V gene, CDR1 is LNHDA and CDR2 is SQIVND (reference sequence). The CDR3 sequence is CASSKQGLLYGYTF. The CDR3 coding sequence is TGTGCCAGTAGCAAACAGGGGCTCCTCTATGGCTACACCTTC.

CDR3 nucleotides: TGTGCCAGTAGTAGGACTAGCAATGAGCAGTTCTTC. It codes for CASSRTSNEQFF. The rearrangement links TRBV19 to TRBJ2-1; TRBD2 agrees at 7 bases. The germline V gene has CDR1 LNHDA and CDR2 SQIVND (reference sequence). Losses at the gene ends were 4 bases for V and 6 bases for J; bases not matched to a gene: 0. The CDR3 consists of 12 residues.

The J gene is TRBJ1-5, the V gene TRBV4-3; D not certain. CDR3 length: 14 amino acids. V lost 4 bases and J 3 bases, leaving 10 bases between the germline ends. CDR1 LGHNA and CDR2 YSLEER come from the germline V gene. CDR3 amino acids: CASSPQFPNQPQHF. DNA of the CDR3: TGCGCCAGCAGCCCACAGTTTCCCAATCAGCCCCAGCATTTT.

V gene TRBV29-1 combines with J gene TRBJ2-5, with TRBD2 as a possible D gene (7 bases). Trimming pared 6 bases from V and 3 bases from J, leaving 17 bases between. CDR1 is SQVTM, CDR2 ANQGSEA, per germline. The length of the CDR3 is 14 residues. CDR3: CSVPGGGKKETQYF. The DNA for the CDR3 is TGCAGCGTCCCTGGGGGGGGCAAAAAAGAGACCCAGTACTTC. The full variable domain, in which reference TRBV29-1 and TRBJ2-5 provide the parts outside the CDR3, is SAVISQKPSRDICQRGTSLTIQCQVDSQVTMMFWYRQQPGQSLTLIATANQGSEATYESGFVIDKFPISRPNLTFSTLTVSNMSPEDSSIYLCSVPGGGKKETQYFGPGTRLLVL.